This T cell receptor beta chain was found in a study of blood T cell repertoires in COVID-19. About the study: T cells, B-cell-depleted T cells, or PBMCs provided the cDNA or gDNA that served as material.

CDR1 and CDR2 (germline): SNHLY, FYNNEI. This CDR3 has 15 amino acids. The V end lost 7 bases, the J end lost 0 bases, and 15 bases lay between the germline ends. Per the study methods: Reference gene primer amplification gave estimated nucleated cell counts. Sequencing used immunoSEQ multiplex PCR; TCRdb keeps in-frame clones, though not all of them. The D gene and trimming were derived from the DNA, and the V and J assignments and clone size from that table. The sample carries some 250,000 clones, about 68% recorded once. The sample comprised peripheral blood. The receptor was isolated from a woman of 80 years or more with acute or convalescent COVID-19. The gene calls are TRBV2 and TRBJ1-2; D gene ambiguous. The CDR3 here is CASTTINGANYGYTF. The CDR3 DNA reads as TGTGCCAGCACCACTATAAACGGAGCTAACTATGGCTACACCTTC.